This T cell receptor (beta chain) was retrieved from a study of blood T cells in healthy people across ages. Study-wide points: It was the long-lived donors that had more naive CD4+ cells and higher diversity than aged donors. Naive and antigen-experienced cells were not separated, limiting conclusive comparison.

At least ten counts were recorded for this clonotype. The target antigen is unknown. The junction differs from germline at one of its ends, possibly a read error. Then a second PCR, running roughly 7 to 11 cycles, was carried out with a sample-barcoded 5' primer and a J-beta primer mix. Each cDNA molecule was tagged by a template-switch adaptor that had 12 random nucleotides. TCRdb reprocessed the 5' RACE reads via MiXCR and lists one record per CDR3 protein. The data show roughly 800,000 distinct CDR3 sequences, about 34% seen once. The sequenced sample was blood. The TCR sequence derives from a young man in good health.

The CDR3 loop is CASSQDRGYEQYF. In nucleotides, the CDR3 is TGTGCCAGCAGCCAGGACAGGGGCTACGAGCAGTACTTC. V usage is TRBV4-3 and J usage is TRBJ2-7, with 9 bases lining up with TRBD1. Germline-derived CDR1 and CDR2 are LGHNA and YSLEER. This CDR3 has 13 residues.